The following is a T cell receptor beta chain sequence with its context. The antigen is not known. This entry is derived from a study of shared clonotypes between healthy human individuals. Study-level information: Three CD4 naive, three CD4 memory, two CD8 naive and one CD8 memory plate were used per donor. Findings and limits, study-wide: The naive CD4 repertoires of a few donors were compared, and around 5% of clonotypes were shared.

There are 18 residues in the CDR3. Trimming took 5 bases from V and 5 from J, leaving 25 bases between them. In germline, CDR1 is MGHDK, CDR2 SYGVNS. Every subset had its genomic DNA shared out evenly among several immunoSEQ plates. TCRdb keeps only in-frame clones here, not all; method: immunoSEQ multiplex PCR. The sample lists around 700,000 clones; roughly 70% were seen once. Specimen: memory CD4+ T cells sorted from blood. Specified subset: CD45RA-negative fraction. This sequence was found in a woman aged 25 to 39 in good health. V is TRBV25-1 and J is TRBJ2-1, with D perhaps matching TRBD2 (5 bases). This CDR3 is CASSSFDRTPGSHNEQFF. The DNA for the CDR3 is TGTGCCAGCAGTTCCTTTGATCGGACCCCGGGGTCCCACAATGAGCAGTTCTTC. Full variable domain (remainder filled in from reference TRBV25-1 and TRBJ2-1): EADIYQTPRYLVIGTGKKITLECSQTMGHDKMYWYQQDPGMELHLIHYSYGVNSTEKGDLSSESTVSRIRTEHFPLTLESARPSHTSQYLCASSSFDRTPGSHNEQFFGPGTRLTVL.